Following are 23 T cell receptor beta chains from one sample sequenced in a study of beta chain features in type 1 diabetes (dated by TCRdb to 2017 to 2018). Paper-wide results and their limitations: A moderate but significant shortening of TCRB CDR3 length was observed in type 1 diabetes patients in all four CD4+ subsets.

The antigens for these receptors are not known. The library was prepared using the immunoSEQ multiplex PCR assay. The entire isolated RNA was reverse transcribed using the High Capacity cDNA Reverse Transcription Kit, and thus expressed TCRB transcripts were sequenced. Sourced from immuneACCESS, this table was stored by TCRdb with only in-frame sequences that have V and J called. A share of the clones is absent; for the studies checked, an unresolved V gene accounts for under half, and the remainder has no known explanation. This sample holds around 170,000 clones; 9% were observed only once. Clones ranked in the top ten supply roughly 0.7% of the sample. Sequenced: central memory CD4+ T cells from blood. All receptors derive from a woman younger than 45 with type 1 diabetes.

This clone appeared many times. The chain carries TRBV15 and TRBJ1-4; D is uncertain. Trimming took off 2 bases at V and 3 bases at J, with 4 bases between the two ends. The CDR3 contains 13 residues. The germline CDR1 and CDR2 sequences are LNHNV and YYDKDF (reference sequence). The CDR3: CATSRSANEKLFF. CDR3 bases: TGTGCCACCAGCAGATCAGCTAATGAAAAACTGTTTTTT. Combining the CDR3 with reference TRBV15 and TRBJ1-4 gives the whole variable domain DAMVIQNPRYQVTQFGKPVTLSCSQTLNHNVMYWYQQKSSQAPKLLFHYYDKDFNNEADTPDNFQSRRPNTSFCFLDIRSPGLGDTAMYLCATSRSANEKLFFGSGTQLSVL.

The chain employs TRBV5-4 and TRBJ2-1; 10 bases match TRBD2. Trimming cost V 5 bases and J 3 bases; bases outside gene matches: 5. This CDR3 has 15 amino acids. The germline CDR1 and CDR2 sequences are SGHNT and YYREEE (reference sequence). The CDR3 loop reads CASSEREGYYNEQFF. The DNA for the CDR3 is TGTGCCAGCAGTGAGCGGGAGGGCTACTACAATGAGCAGTTCTTC. Filled out from reference TRBV5-4 and TRBJ2-1, the complete variable domain reads ETGVTQSPTHLIKTRGQQVTLRCSSQSGHNTVSWYQQALGQGPQFIFQYYREEENGRGNFPPRFSGLQFPNYSSELNVNALELDDSALYLCASSEREGYYNEQFFGPGTRLTVL.

This clone turned up a few times. The chain uses TRBV19 and TRBJ1-4; no firm D call. Germline assignment: CDR1 LNHDA and CDR2 SQIVND (reference sequence). Trimming took off 4 bases at V and 5 bases at J, with 11 bases between the two ends. The CDR3 is made up of 14 amino acids. The CDR3, as DNA: TGTGCCAGTAGTAGAGGCACCGCGAATGAAAAACTGTTTTTT. Translation gives CASSRGTANEKLFF.

The CDR3 region is CASSVSGKGYEQYF. In DNA, the CDR3 is TGTGCCAGCAGCGTTAGCGGGAAAGGCTACGAGCAGTACTTC. V usage is TRBV9 and J usage is TRBJ2-7; 8 nucleotides align to TRBD2. CDR3 length: 14 residues. Germline V gives CDR1 SGDLS, CDR2 YYNGEE. The ends lost 2 bases at V and 3 bases at J; junction bases unmatched: 4. Complete variable domain (other parts from reference TRBV9 and TRBJ2-7): DSGVTQTPKHLITATGQRVTLRCSPRSGDLSVYWYQQSLDQGLQFLIQYYNGEERAKGNILERFSAQQFPDLHSELNLSSLELGDSALYFCASSVSGKGYEQYFGPGTRLTVT.

The table lists this clone with a few counts. The rearrangement uses TRBV4-1 and TRBJ2-5; 9 bases match TRBD2. The germline V gene has CDR1 MGHRA and CDR2 YSYEKL. With V trimmed by 5 bases and J by 4 bases, 8 bases remained unmatched. This CDR3 contains 15 residues. CDR3 nucleotide sequence: TGCGCCAGCAGCTTTAGCGGGAGTATTGCAGAGACCCAGTACTTC. This encodes CASSFSGSIAETQYF.

V gene TRBV28 combines with J gene TRBJ2-7; TRBD2 aligns across 8 bases. Losses at the gene ends were 4 bases for V and 0 bases for J; bases not matched to a gene: 8. The CDR3 totals 16 residues. Germline V lookup: CDR1 MDHEN, CDR2 SYDVKM. CDR3 nucleotide sequence: TGTGCCAGCAGTTCCCCTTCTAGCGGGTTCTCCTACGAGCAGTACTTC. Translated, it gives CASSSPSSGFSYEQYF.

The V and J genes are TRBV10-2 and TRBJ2-7; 10 bases are shared with TRBD2. This CDR3 has 14 residues. The ends lost 6 bases at V and 1 base at J; junction bases unmatched: 3. Germline V CDR1 and CDR2: WSHSY, SAAADI. Here the CDR3 reads CASRASGSSYEQYF. In DNA, the CDR3 is TGCGCCAGCAGGGCTAGCGGGAGTTCCTACGAGCAGTACTTC.

This clone was seen a few times. V is TRBV7-8 and J is TRBJ2-3; D may be TRBD1 (6 bases). Germline V CDR1 and CDR2: SGHVS, FQNEAQ. V lost 5 bases to trimming and J lost 4 bases, with 16 bases between them. The length of the CDR3 is 15 residues. Written as DNA, the CDR3 is TGTGCCAGCAGCCTGCGGACAGCGAATTCAGATACGCAGTATTTT. Translating it yields CASSLRTANSDTQYF.

This clone was observed a handful of times. This chain joins TRBV9 and TRBJ2-7; 11 bases are a match to TRBD2. The CDR3 has 16 residues. Germline V CDR1 and CDR2: SGDLS, YYNGEE. The V and J ends lost 0 bases and 6 bases, in that order; junction bases with no gene match: 8. The chain's CDR3 is CASSVGLAGGPIEQYF. In nucleotides, the CDR3 is TGTGCCAGCAGCGTAGGATTAGCGGGAGGGCCGATCGAGCAGTACTTC.

This clone was counted a few times. The chain is built from TRBV4-1 and TRBJ1-2, with TRBD1 matching over 8 bases. The CDR3 sequence is 15 residues long. Per germline, CDR1 MGHRA and CDR2 YSYEKL. Trimming took 2 bases from V and 4 from J; bases not matched to a gene: 6. The CDR3 coding sequence is TGCGCCAGCAGCCAATACATACAGGGGGGCTATGGCTACACCTTC. As protein: CASSQYIQGGYGYTF.

The CDR3 here is CASSPRGLLQETQYF. DNA for the CDR3: TGTGCCAGCAGTCCCCGAGGGCTGCTCCAAGAGACCCAGTACTTC. The chain is built from TRBV27 and TRBJ2-5; maybe TRBD2 (5 bases). V dropped 5 bases and J dropped 1 base, with 14 bases sitting between them. The CDR3 loop spans 15 amino acids. Germline V gives CDR1 MNHEY, CDR2 SMNVEV (reference sequence).

This sequence joins TRBV6-5 and TRBJ2-6; a possible D gene is TRBD1 (5 bases). Germline CDR1 MNHEY, CDR2 SVGAGI. With 5 bases removed from V and 2 bases from J, the gap between germline ends came to 7 bases. This CDR3 contains 14 residues. For the CDR3, the DNA is TGTGCCAGCAGTCGGACAACTGGGGCCAACGTCCTGACTTTC. It codes for CASSRTTGANVLTF.

V is TRBV7-3 and J is TRBJ1-1; weak D call: TRBD1 (5 bases). This CDR3 comprises 13 residues. CDR1 and CDR2 (germline): SGHTA, FQGTGA. The germline V and J ends were trimmed by 2 bases and 5 bases, with 9 bases remaining between them. CDR3 sequence reads: CASSLRRETEAFF. The DNA of the CDR3 is TGTGCCAGCAGCTTACGCAGGGAAACTGAAGCTTTCTTT.

The V call is TRBV11-2, the J call TRBJ2-3, with a possible D match to TRBD2 (5 bases). The germline V and J ends were trimmed by 0 bases and 6 bases, with 16 bases remaining between them. Germline CDR1 reads SGHAT; CDR2 reads FQNNGV. The CDR3 consists of 16 residues. CDR3 region: CASSLDLEASGDTQYF. DNA of the CDR3: TGTGCCAGCAGCTTAGATTTGGAGGCGTCAGGCGATACGCAGTATTTT.

This clone showed up just a few times. The chain is built from TRBV5-1 and TRBJ2-5, with a possible D match to TRBD2 (5 bases). Germline CDR1 is SGHRS and CDR2 is YFSETQ. V gave up 0 bases and J gave up 7 bases, with 10 bases separating them. The length of the CDR3 is 13 residues. CDR3 region: CASSLASEGTQYF. The CDR3 DNA reads as TGCGCCAGCAGCTTGGCATCCGAGGGGACCCAGTACTTC.

V gene TRBV7-6 combines with J gene TRBJ2-2, with 10 bases fitting TRBD1. The ends lost 5 bases at V and 7 bases at J; junction bases unmatched: 4. Germline CDR1 SGHVS, CDR2 FNYEAQ. CDR3 length: 14 amino acids. The CDR3: CASSRGQGSGELFF. The CDR3 bases are TGTGCCAGCAGCCGGGGACAGGGGAGCGGGGAGCTGTTTTTT.

The V and J genes are TRBV4-1 and TRBJ2-7; 7 nucleotides agree with TRBD1. CDR3 length: 18 residues. Germline CDR1 is MGHRA and CDR2 is YSYEKL. Losses at the gene ends were 2 bases for V and 5 bases for J; bases not matched to a gene: 18. CDR3 DNA sequence: TGCGCCAGCAGCCAATCCGGGACAGAGTCTTCTTGGGGCCACGAGCAGTACTTC. Amino acids: CASSQSGTESSWGHEQYF.

The rearrangement uses TRBV10-3 and TRBJ1-2; TRBD1 might be the D (6 bases). The CDR3 spans 13 residues. The V end lost 2 bases, the J end lost 3 bases, and 7 bases lay between the germline ends. Germline V CDR1 and CDR2: ENHRY, SYGVKD. Here the CDR3 DNA reads TGTGCCATCAGTGAGCGGACAGACTATGGCTACACCTTC. Translating it yields CAISERTDYGYTF.

V gene TRBV5-1 combines with J gene TRBJ2-1; 12 bases are shared with TRBD1. This CDR3 is 16 amino acids long. Germline V CDR1 and CDR2: SGHRS, YFSETQ. The trim removed 3 bases at V and 8 bases at J, leaving 9 bases unmatched. The CDR3 nucleotides read TGCGCCAGCAGCTCCAGACCGGGACAGGGGGCTTATGAGCAGTTCTTC. Residues: CASSSRPGQGAYEQFF. The full variable domain, completed using reference TRBV5-1 and TRBJ2-1, is KAGVTQTPRYLIKTRGQQVTLSCSPISGHRSVSWYQQTPGQGLQFLFEYFSETQRNKGNFPGRFSGRQFSNSRSEMNVSTLELGDSALYLCASSSRPGQGAYEQFFGPGTRLTVL.

This clone was counted a few times. V is TRBV14 and J is TRBJ2-1; D might be TRBD2 (5 bases). The CDR3 contains 13 residues. Deletions cut 0 bases from V and 11 bases from J, with 11 bases between. Looked up from germline, CDR1 is SGHDN and CDR2 is FVKESK. The CDR3 nucleotides are TGTGCCAGCAGCCAAGATCTGACGGGGAAGCAGTTCTTC. Its protein product is CASSQDLTGKQFF.

Only a few counts were recorded for this clone. The genes are TRBV27 and TRBJ1-1; 7 bases align to TRBD1. After removal of 5 bases from V and 3 bases from J, the junction contained 9 bases not matched to a gene. Per the germline V gene, CDR1 is MNHEY and CDR2 is SMNVEV (reference sequence). The CDR3 is 15 residues long. The DNA for the CDR3 is TGTGCCAGCAGTCCCCGGACAGGATGGGACACTGAAGCTTTCTTT. This encodes CASSPRTGWDTEAFF.

The V gene is TRBV19, the J gene TRBJ2-5, with D possibly being TRBD1 (6 bases). The V end was cut by 6 bases, the J end by 3 bases, with 11 bases between. The CDR3 runs 13 residues. Germline V lookup: CDR1 LNHDA, CDR2 SQIVND (reference sequence). The CDR3 DNA reads TGTGCCAGTAGCCGATCAGGGGAAGAGACCCAGTACTTC. Protein product: CASSRSGEETQYF.

V gene TRBV9 combines with J gene TRBJ1-1, with TRBD1 identical over 7 bases. The CDR3 runs 13 residues. V lost 2 bases to trimming and J lost 7 bases; unmatched junction nucleotides: 5. CDR1 and CDR2 from the germline V gene are SGDLS and YYNGEE. The CDR3 nucleotides read TGTGCCAGCAGCGTTGAGGGGGCAGGTGAAGCTTTCTTT. Amino acids: CASSVEGAGEAFF.